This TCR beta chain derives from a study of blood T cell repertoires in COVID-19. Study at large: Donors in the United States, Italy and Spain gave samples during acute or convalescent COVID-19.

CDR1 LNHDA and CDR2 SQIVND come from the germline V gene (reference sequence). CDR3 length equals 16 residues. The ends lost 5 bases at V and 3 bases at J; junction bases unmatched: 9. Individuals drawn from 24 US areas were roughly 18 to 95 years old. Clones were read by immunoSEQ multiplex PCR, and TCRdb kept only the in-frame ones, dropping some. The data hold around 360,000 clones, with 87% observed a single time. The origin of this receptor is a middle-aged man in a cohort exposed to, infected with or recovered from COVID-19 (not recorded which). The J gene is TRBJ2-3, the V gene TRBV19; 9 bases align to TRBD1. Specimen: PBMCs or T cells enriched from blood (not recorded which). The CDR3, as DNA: TGTGCCAGTAGTCTACTTCCGGGACAGGGAACAGATACGCAGTATTTT. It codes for CASSLLPGQGTDTQYF.